In its sample, the clone carrying this T cell receptor beta chain was seen many times. The entry originates in a study of T cells in Graves' hyperthyroidism and ophthalmopathy. RNA transcripts provided the source from which TCR beta CDR3 regions were amplified. Primed by the HTBI set, a first-round RT-PCR was run on the TCR CDR3. TCRdb fed the multiplex PCR reads into MiXCR, producing one record per CDR3 protein. Among over 650,000 distinct CDR3 sequences listed, about a sixth were seen once. The CDR3 sequence is 14 residues long. The ends lost 6 bases at V and 5 bases at J; junction bases unmatched: 6. Germline CDR1 and CDR2: SNHLY and FYNNEI. Hyperthyroidism was newly diagnosed in patients aged 18 to 65 (duration under 2 months).

The V gene is TRBV2, the J gene TRBJ2-5; 10 bases are shared with TRBD1. The source is a man between 18 and 35 years old with Graves' hyperthyroidism. The sequencing sample was made of blood. CDR3 nucleotide sequence: TGTGCCAGCAGGGCCGGGACAGGGGACGAGACCCAGTACTTC. Translation: CASRAGTGDETQYF.